This TCR beta chain was observed in a study of blood T cells in healthy people across ages. Points on this clonotype: Its target is not known.

Trimming removed 5 bases from V and 4 bases from J, with 12 bases in between. The CDR3 is 13 residues long. CDR1 is DFQATT, CDR2 SNEGSKA, per germline (reference sequence). Findings of the study overall: Per million T cells, the diversity of TCR beta decreased roughly linearly as age advanced.

For the second PCR, which ran for about 7 to 11 cycles, a sample-barcoded 5' primer and a J-beta primer mix were used. CDR3-containing paired-end reads numbering at least 3 million came from each sample. TCRdb itself ran the 5' RACE reads through MiXCR, one entry per CDR3 protein. The data hold about 670,000 distinct CDR3 sequences, with 35% to 50% observed a single time. This sequence originates from a man at least 80 years old in good health. The chain uses TRBV20-1 and TRBJ1-3, with D possibly being TRBD1 (6 bases). Input material: blood. Here the CDR3 reads CSAGGGPGNTIYF. CDR3 DNA: TGCAGTGCTGGGGGCGGGCCCGGAAACACCATATATTTT.